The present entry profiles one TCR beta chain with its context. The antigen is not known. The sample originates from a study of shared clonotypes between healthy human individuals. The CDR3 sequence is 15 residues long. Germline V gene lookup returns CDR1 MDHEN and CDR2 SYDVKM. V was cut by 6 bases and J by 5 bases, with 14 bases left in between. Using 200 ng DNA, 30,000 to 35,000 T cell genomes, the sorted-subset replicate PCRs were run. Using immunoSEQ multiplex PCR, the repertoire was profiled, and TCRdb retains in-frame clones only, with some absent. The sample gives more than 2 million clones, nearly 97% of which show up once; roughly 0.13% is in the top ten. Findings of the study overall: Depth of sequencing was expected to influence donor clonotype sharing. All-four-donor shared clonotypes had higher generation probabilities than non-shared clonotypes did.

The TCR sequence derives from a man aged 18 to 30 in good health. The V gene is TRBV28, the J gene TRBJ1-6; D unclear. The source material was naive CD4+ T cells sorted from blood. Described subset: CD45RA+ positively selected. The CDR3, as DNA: TGTGCCAGCAGGGCCGGACTGAGAAATAATTCACCCCTCCACTTT. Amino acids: CASRAGLRNNSPLHF.